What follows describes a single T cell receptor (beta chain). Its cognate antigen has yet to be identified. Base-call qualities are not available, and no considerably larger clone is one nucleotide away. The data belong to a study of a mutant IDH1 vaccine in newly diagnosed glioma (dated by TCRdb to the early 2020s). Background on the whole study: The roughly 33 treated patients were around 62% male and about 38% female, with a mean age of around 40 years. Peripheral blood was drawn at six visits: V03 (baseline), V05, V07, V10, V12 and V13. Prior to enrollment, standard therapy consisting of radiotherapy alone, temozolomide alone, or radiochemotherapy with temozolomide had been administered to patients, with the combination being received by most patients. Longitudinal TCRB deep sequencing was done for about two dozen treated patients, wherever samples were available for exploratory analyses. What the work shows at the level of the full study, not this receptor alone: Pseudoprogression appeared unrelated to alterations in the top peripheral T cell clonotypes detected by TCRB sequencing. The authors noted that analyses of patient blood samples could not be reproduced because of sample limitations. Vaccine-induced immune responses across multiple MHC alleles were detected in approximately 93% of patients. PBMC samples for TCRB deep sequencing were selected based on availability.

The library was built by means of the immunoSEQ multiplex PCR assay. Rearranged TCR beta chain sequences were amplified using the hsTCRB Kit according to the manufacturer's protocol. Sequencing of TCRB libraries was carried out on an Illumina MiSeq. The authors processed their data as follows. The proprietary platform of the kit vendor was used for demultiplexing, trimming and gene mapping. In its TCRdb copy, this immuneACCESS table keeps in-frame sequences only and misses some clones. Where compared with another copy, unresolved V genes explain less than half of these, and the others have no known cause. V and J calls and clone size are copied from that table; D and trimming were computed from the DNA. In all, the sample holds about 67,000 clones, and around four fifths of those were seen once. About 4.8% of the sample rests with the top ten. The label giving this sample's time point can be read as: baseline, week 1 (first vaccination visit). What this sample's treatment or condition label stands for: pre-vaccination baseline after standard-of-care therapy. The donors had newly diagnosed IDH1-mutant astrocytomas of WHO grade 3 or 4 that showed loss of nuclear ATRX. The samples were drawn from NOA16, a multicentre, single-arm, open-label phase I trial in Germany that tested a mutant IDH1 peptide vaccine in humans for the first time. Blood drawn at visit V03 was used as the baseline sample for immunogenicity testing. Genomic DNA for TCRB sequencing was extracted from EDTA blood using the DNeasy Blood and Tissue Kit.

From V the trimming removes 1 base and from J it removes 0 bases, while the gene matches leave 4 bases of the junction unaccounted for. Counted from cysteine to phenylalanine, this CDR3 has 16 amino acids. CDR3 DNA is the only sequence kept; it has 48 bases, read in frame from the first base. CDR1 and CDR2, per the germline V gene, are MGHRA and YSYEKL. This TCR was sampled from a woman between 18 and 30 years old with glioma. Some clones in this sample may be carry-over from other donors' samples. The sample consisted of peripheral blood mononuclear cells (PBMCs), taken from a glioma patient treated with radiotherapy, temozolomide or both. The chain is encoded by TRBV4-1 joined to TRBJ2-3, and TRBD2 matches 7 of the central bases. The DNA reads TGCGCCAGCAGCCAAGCTCCTAGCGGTAGCACAGATACGCAGTATTTT. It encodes CASSQAPSGSTDTQYF.